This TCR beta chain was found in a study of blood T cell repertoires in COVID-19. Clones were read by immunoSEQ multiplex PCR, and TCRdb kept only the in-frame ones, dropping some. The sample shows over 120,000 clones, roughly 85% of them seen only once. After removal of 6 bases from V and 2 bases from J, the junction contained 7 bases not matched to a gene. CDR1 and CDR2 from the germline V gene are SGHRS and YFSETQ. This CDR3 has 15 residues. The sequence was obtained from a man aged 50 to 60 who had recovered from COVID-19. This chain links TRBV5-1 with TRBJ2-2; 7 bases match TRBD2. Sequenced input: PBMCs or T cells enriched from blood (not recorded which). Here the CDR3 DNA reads TGCGCCAGCACCTGGACTAGTACCAACACCGGGGAGCTGTTTTTT. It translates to CASTWTSTNTGELFF.